A single sample gave rise to the 5 T cell receptor beta chains below, sequenced in a study of identical twins. TCRdb re-called the 5' RACE reads with MiXCR, one entry per CDR3 protein. The sample has approximately 230,000 distinct CDR3 sequences; over 12% are singletons. Sequencing was performed on memory (CD45RO+) T cells sorted from blood. The receptors shown here come from a woman aged 18-35 years in good health.

This clonotype was detected only a few times. The V and J genes are TRBV3-1 and TRBJ2-1; 10 nucleotides match TRBD2. Trimming removed 0 bases from V and 3 bases from J; junction bases left unmatched: 5. CDR1 LGHDT and CDR2 YNNKEL come from the germline V gene (reference sequence). This CDR3 comprises 17 residues. The CDR3 reads CASSQDGGTSVYNEQFF. The CDR3 bases are TGTGCCAGCAGCCAAGATGGCGGGACTAGCGTCTACAATGAGCAGTTCTTC.

The V and J genes are TRBV6-5 and TRBJ2-5, with 9 bases identical to TRBD2. Trimming removed 0 bases from V and 4 bases from J; junction bases left unmatched: 6. Germline assignment: CDR1 MNHEY and CDR2 SVGAGI. The CDR3 loop spans 16 amino acids. The CDR3 DNA reads as TGTGCCAGCAGTTACTCTGGGACTAGCTTGCGAGAGACCCAGTACTTC. Protein sequence: CASSYSGTSLRETQYF.

This clonotype was seen only a few times. J is TRBJ1-2 and V is TRBV7-9; 10 bases line up with TRBD1. The CDR3 length is 16 residues. Germline assignment: CDR1 SEHNR and CDR2 FQNEAQ (reference sequence). V shed 2 bases, J shed 5 bases, and the junction held 8 bases outside the gene matches. Here the CDR3 DNA reads TGTGCCAGCAGCTTACATGTGACAGGGGGCAGGTATGGCTACACCTTC. Its translation: CASSLHVTGGRYGYTF.

CDR3 in amino acids: CAWSGITETQYF. CDR3 in DNA: TGTGCCTGGAGTGGTATCACAGAGACCCAGTACTTC. The chain employs TRBV30 and TRBJ2-5, with D hard to call. Trimming cost V 1 base and J 4 bases, with 7 bases left between them. Germline-derived CDR1 and CDR2 are GTSNPN and SVGIG (reference sequence). This CDR3 is 12 amino acids long.

This clonotype was found a few times. The gene calls are TRBV6-5 and TRBJ1-3, with D maybe TRBD1 (5 bases). The V end was cut by 2 bases, the J end by 7 bases, with 18 bases between. Germline V gene data show CDR1 as MNHEY and CDR2 as SVGAGI. This CDR3 is 16 amino acids long. CDR3 sequence: CASSYGRDHRRNTIYF. DNA of the CDR3: TGTGCCAGCAGTTACGGGCGGGACCACCGGCGGAACACCATATATTTT.